This T cell receptor (beta chain) was recorded in a study of identical twins. Germline V lookup: CDR1 MNHEY, CDR2 SVGEGT. CDR3 length: 14 residues. The V segment lost 6 bases and the J segment 2 bases; nucleotides outside the gene matches: 7. A word on this clonotype: Its antigen is unidentified.

Study-wide findings and caveats: Out-of-frame beta sequences exhibited a weaker degree of excess twin sharing. Partly confounded zero-insertion analyses could result from invariant MAIT and iNKT cells. Twin-shared out-of-frame alpha sequences showed excess low generation probability.

One entry per CDR3 protein results from TCRdb running MiXCR on the 5' RACE reads. The data show 450,000 to 500,000 distinct CDR3 sequences, 13% to 15% seen once. Another study also made use of these data, one on yellow fever vaccine responses in identical twins. That work contributes: After vaccination, twins' T cell response reportedly seemed partly convergent, partly personalized.

Input material: CD4+ T cells sorted from blood. The origin of this receptor is a woman younger than 35 in good health. The chain recombines TRBV6-2 or TRBV6-3 with TRBJ2-7, with TRBD1 matching 7 bases. The CDR3 here is CASSGTDKTYEQYF. The CDR3 region has the DNA TGTGCCAGCAGCGGGACAGACAAAACCTACGAGCAGTACTTC.